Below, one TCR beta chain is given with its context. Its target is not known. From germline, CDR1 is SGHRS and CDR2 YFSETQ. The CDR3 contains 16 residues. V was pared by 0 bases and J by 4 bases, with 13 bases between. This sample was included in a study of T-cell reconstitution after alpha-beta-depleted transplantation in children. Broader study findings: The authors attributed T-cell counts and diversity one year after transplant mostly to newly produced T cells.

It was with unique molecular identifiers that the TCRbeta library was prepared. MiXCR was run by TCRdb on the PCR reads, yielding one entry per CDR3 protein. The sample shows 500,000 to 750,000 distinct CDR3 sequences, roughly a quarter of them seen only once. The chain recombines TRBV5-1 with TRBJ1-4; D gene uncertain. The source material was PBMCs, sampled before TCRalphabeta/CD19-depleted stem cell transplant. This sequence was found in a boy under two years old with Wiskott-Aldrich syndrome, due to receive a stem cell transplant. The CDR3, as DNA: TGCGCCAGCAGCTTGGGATTTGTGCAGCGTAATGAAAAACTGTTTTTT. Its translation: CASSLGFVQRNEKLFF.